The present T cell receptor beta chain was sequenced within a study of T cell clonotyping in hematopoietic cell transplantation. Study context: Cytoreduction preceded collection of pretransplant recipient samples. Study-wide results and caveats: Without cell sorting, CD4 versus CD8 contributions remain unresolved.

Some clones are missing from TCRdb's copy, which holds only in-frame ones; the method was immunoSEQ multiplex PCR. The sample consists of tens of thousands of clones, 90% to 96% of them appearing once. Time point defined: recipient sample about 28 days before transplant, after cytoreduction. Samples: about 28 days before transplant, then days 30, 100 and 180 after. Comments on this clone: No antigen is known for it.

The TCR comes from a woman in her fifties or sixties with acute myeloid leukemia. Some clones in this sample may be carry-over from other donors' samples. The sequenced sample was peripheral blood mononuclear cells, obtained before stem cell transplant.

For the CDR3, the DNA is TGTGCCAGCAGGGACGGTCCTAGCACAGATACGCAGTATTTT. Translated: CASRDGPSTDTQYF. This chain joins TRBV6-5 and TRBJ2-3; D uncertain. The CDR3 spans 14 residues. Germline CDR1 is MNHEY and CDR2 is SVGAGI. V lost 6 bases and J lost 0, with 10 bases in between.